This TCR beta chain was sequenced in a study of radiotherapy plus CTLA-4 blockade in lung cancer. In germline, CDR1 is SNHLY, CDR2 FYNNEI. The CDR3 totals 15 residues. V was pared by 3 bases and J by 4 bases, with 8 bases of the junction left unmatched. Details on this clone: Its antigen is unknown.

Data came from immunoSEQ multiplex PCR; TCRdb stores just in-frame clones and leaves some out. The data contain over 95,000 clones, around 79% of them singletons. Study outcomes and limitations: Radiotherapy plus ipilimumab was followed by expansion in blood of tumor-derived TCR clones. Response was reportedly best predicted by early blood T cell clone dynamics, with interferon-beta.

V usage is TRBV2 and J usage is TRBJ2-7, with 8 bases fitting TRBD1. The TCR sequence derives from a human donor with non-small cell lung cancer who had a partial response to radiotherapy plus ipilimumab. Some clones in this sample may be carry-over from other donors' samples. The material was peripheral blood, obtained from a patient treated with radiotherapy plus ipilimumab. This CDR3 is CASSDGQGDGYEQYF. CDR3 sequence (DNA): TGTGCCAGCAGTGATGGACAGGGAGATGGGTACGAGCAGTACTTC.